These T cell receptor beta chains were read from a single sample in a study of human T cells and chemical hapten exposure. Via MiXCR, TCRdb re-called the RACE reads, giving one row per CDR3 protein. The table has roughly 380,000 distinct CDR3 sequences, nearly 5% seen once. Specimen: whole blood, collected in connection with sensitization to the hapten diphenylcyclopropenone (DPC). Receptors were obtained from a woman aged 50 to 65 with alopecia areata. Some clones in this sample may be carry-over from other donors' samples. CDR3s leave out the opening cysteine and the closing phenylalanine or tryptophan.

J: TRBJ1-1; V: TRBV30; CDR3: AWSAGRTGGTRTEAF
J: TRBJ1-1; V: TRBV12-3/TRBV12-4; CDR3: ASSLRFTASSNTEAF
J: TRBJ1-1; V: TRBV5-4; CDR3: ASSRGQLPNTEAF
J: TRBJ2-5; V: TRBV3-1; CDR3: ASSQVLAPQETQY
J: TRBJ1-1; V: TRBV2; CDR3: ASPGEGPEAF
J: TRBJ2-7; V: TRBV29-1; CDR3: SVFRAGTYEQY
J: TRBJ1-2; V: TRBV12-3/TRBV12-4; CDR3: ASSTNREGFYGYT
J: TRBJ2-1; V: TRBV28; CDR3: ASTETNYNEQF
J: TRBJ2-5; V: TRBV6-6; CDR3: ASRSSETQY
J: TRBJ2-1; V: TRBV7-2; CDR3: ASSGGLAVDNEQF
J: TRBJ2-7; V: TRBV14; CDR3: ASSRGGTSYEQY
J: TRBJ1-1; V: TRBV29-1; CDR3: SVGAGQENTEAF
J: TRBJ1-5; V: TRBV28; CDR3: ASSLFWGASSNQPQH
J: TRBJ2-1; V: TRBV18; CDR3: ASSQGLAGGGEQF
J: TRBJ2-1; V: TRBV29-1; CDR3: SVEGGQANEQF
J: TRBJ2-7; V: TRBV7-9; CDR3: ASSLRQGGVAEQY
J: TRBJ2-7; V: TRBV7-9; CDR3: ASSPSGLVHEQY
J: TRBJ2-6; V: TRBV12-3/TRBV12-4; CDR3: ASSVGRFRGANVLT
J: TRBJ1-1; V: TRBV6-2/TRBV6-3; CDR3: ASSPHTTVNTEAF
J: TRBJ1-4; V: TRBV12-3/TRBV12-4; CDR3: ASAVGREKLF
J: TRBJ2-5; V: TRBV7-6; CDR3: ASSLGILAGGGAQETQY
J: TRBJ2-7; V: TRBV4-1; CDR3: ASSPLPGKAYEQY
J: TRBJ1-5; V: TRBV5-1; CDR3: ASSYGTGDSNQPQH
J: TRBJ1-6; V: TRBV23-1; CDR3: ASSRGYSYNSPLH
J: TRBJ1-2; V: TRBV18; CDR3: ASSPPGELGGYT
J: TRBJ1-5; V: TRBV2; CDR3: ASSAQGASNQPQH
J: TRBJ1-4; V: TRBV2; CDR3: ASSRQGRFEKLF
J: TRBJ1-5; V: TRBV5-5; CDR3: ASSYDSYSNQPQH
J: TRBJ1-5; V: TRBV2; CDR3: ASSDREINQPQH
J: TRBJ2-1; V: TRBV6-2/TRBV6-3; CDR3: ASNGGGLSPEQF
J: TRBJ2-3; V: TRBV4-2; CDR3: ASSQGTLSLGTDTQY
J: TRBJ2-5; V: TRBV25-1; CDR3: ASSELSGRGAIETQY
J: TRBJ2-4; V: TRBV30; CDR3: AWSVAGDGIQY
J: TRBJ2-3; V: TRBV7-2; CDR3: ASSLAQAQYTDTQY
J: TRBJ1-4; V: TRBV7-8; CDR3: ASSLSNEKLF
J: TRBJ1-5; V: TRBV5-5; CDR3: ASSLATGPERPQH
J: TRBJ2-2; V: TRBV7-2; CDR3: ASSLMYTGELF
J: TRBJ2-1; V: TRBV10-3; CDR3: AISEGDEQF
J: TRBJ1-1; V: TRBV20-1; CDR3: SARRDSLNTEAF
J: TRBJ1-5; V: TRBV10-3; CDR3: AISGVGGAQPQH
J: TRBJ1-3; V: TRBV5-1; CDR3: ASSLAGTQLGNTIY
J: TRBJ1-1; V: TRBV20-1; CDR3: SASLNTEAF
J: TRBJ1-1; V: TRBV12-3/TRBV12-4; CDR3: ASRRTGRGTEAF
J: TRBJ1-5; V: TRBV20-1; CDR3: SARGTLRDNQPQH
J: TRBJ2-7; V: TRBV10-2; CDR3: ASLAFPGLAGEEQY
J: TRBJ1-5; V: TRBV9; CDR3: ASSVEIGVAFRSNQPQH
J: TRBJ1-2; V: TRBV6-1; CDR3: ATLNGQASYGYT
J: TRBJ2-1; V: TRBV18; CDR3: ASSPARTGYNEQF
J: TRBJ2-3; V: TRBV29-1; CDR3: SVGGGPGTDTQY
J: TRBJ2-3; V: TRBV12-3/TRBV12-4; CDR3: ASKRRQRTQY
J: TRBJ1-2; V: TRBV11-3; CDR3: ASSLETGGTYGYT
J: TRBJ2-2; V: TRBV29-1; CDR3: SVITGANTGELF
J: TRBJ1-6; V: TRBV4-1; CDR3: ASSQGRPGNNSPLH
J: TRBJ1-1; V: TRBV12-3/TRBV12-4; CDR3: ASSLGPGQGVRTEAF